A single sample gave rise to the 14 T cell receptor beta chains below, sequenced in a study of cytomegalovirus exposure and HLA in healthy donors. With 60 Vbeta and 13 Jbeta primers, the PCR was carried out. TCRdb's table, derived via immunoSEQ multiplex PCR, lists solely in-frame clones and lacks some. The sample yields roughly 84,000 clones, around 76% seen once. Material for sequencing was PBMCs. The receptors originated from a male donor in good health and CMV-seropositive.

This chain uses TRBV7-3 with TRBJ1-3; TRBD1 aligns across 10 bases. The ends lost 2 bases at V and 2 bases at J; junction bases unmatched: 0. The germline CDR1 and CDR2 sequences are SGHTA and FQGTGA. The CDR3 consists of 15 residues. The CDR3 DNA follows: TGTGCCAGCAGCTTAGACAGGGGGCCTGGAAACACCATATATTTT. This translates into CASSLDRGPGNTIYF.

This clone was counted only a few times. The gene calls are TRBV28 and TRBJ1-5; unclear D gene. Germline-derived CDR1 and CDR2 are MDHEN and SYDVKM. Trimming left V 6 bases short and J 0 bases short, with 18 bases between. CDR3 length: 17 residues. This chain's CDR3 is CASRSQPASYSNQPQHF. CDR3 nucleotides: TGTGCCAGCAGGTCACAGCCCGCCAGCTATAGCAATCAGCCCCAGCATTTT.

The V and J genes are TRBV11-2 and TRBJ1-6; unclear D gene. The CDR3 has 12 residues. Germline V lookup: CDR1 SGHAT, CDR2 FQNNGV. V was trimmed by 5 bases and J by 7 bases, leaving 6 bases between them. The CDR3 DNA reads as TGTGCCAGCAGCCTCTCCAATTCACCCCTCCACTTT. This gives the protein CASSLSNSPLHF.

The chain recombines TRBV10-3 with TRBJ2-7, with a tentative D call TRBD1 (7 bases). CDR3 length: 15 residues. Between the trimmed V and J ends, which lost 5 bases and 3 bases, there was a span of 17 bases. CDR1 is ENHRY and CDR2 is SYGVKD in the germline V gene. CDR3 coding DNA: TGTGCCATCAGTACACCGACAGGGAGGCACTACGAGCAGTACTTC. Translation gives CAISTPTGRHYEQYF.

The V gene is TRBV5-6, the J gene TRBJ1-2; D is perhaps TRBD1 (5 bases). Between the trimmed V and J ends, which lost 0 bases and 8 bases, there was a span of 17 bases. The CDR3 is 15 residues long. The germline V gene has CDR1 SGHDT and CDR2 YYEEEE. The CDR3 here is CASSLAGHSVSGYTF. In DNA form, the CDR3 reads TGTGCCAGCAGCTTGGCCGGACATTCTGTAAGCGGCTACACCTTC.

The chain combines TRBV6-5 with TRBJ2-1; D gene uncertain. The CDR3 extends over 15 amino acids. The germline CDR1 and CDR2 sequences are MNHEY and SVGAGI. V was trimmed by 6 bases and J by 6 bases, leaving 18 bases between them. CDR3 nucleotide sequence: TGTGCCAGCAGGACCTTTAGAGGCGGTGCCAATGAGCAGTTCTTC. It translates to CASRTFRGGANEQFF.

This clone is a singleton in its sample. The rearrangement uses TRBV7-6 and TRBJ2-5, with TRBD2 identical over 9 bases. The J call may be wrong; the DNA end is better matched by TRBJ2-7. The CDR3 runs 15 residues. Germline V CDR1 and CDR2: SGHVS, FNYEAQ. The CDR3 DNA sequence: TGTGCCAGCAGCCCGGCGGGGGGGGTGGGCTACGAGCAGTACTTC. This encodes CASSPAGGVGYEQYF.

This chain connects TRBV7-2 to TRBJ2-7; D not resolved. The V and J ends lost 5 bases and 0 bases respectively, with 5 bases between them. The CDR3 runs 12 residues. CDR1 and CDR2 from the germline V gene are SGHTA and FQGNSA. CDR3 bases: TGTGCCAGCAGCCCCCTCTCCTACGAGCAGTACTTC. Translation gives CASSPLSYEQYF.

The rearrangement links TRBV14 to TRBJ2-3; D gene uncertain. CDR1 is SGHDN, CDR2 FVKESK, per germline. The CDR3 has 14 amino acids. V was trimmed by 4 bases and J by 5 bases, leaving 13 bases between them. The CDR3 DNA reads TGTGCCAGCAGCCGAACCGCCTCGGGAGATACGCAGTATTTT. It is translated as CASSRTASGDTQYF.

About this clone: At one boundary the junction diverges from the germline segment, which might be a read error. The sample holds other DNA sequences that translate to the same CDR3. The gene calls are TRBV6-6 and TRBJ1-1; D not resolved. Germline loops: CDR1 MNHNY, CDR2 SVGAGI (reference sequence). This CDR3 has 15 residues. This CDR3 is CASSYQGGYDTEAFF. CDR3 DNA sequence: TGTGCCAGCAGTTACCAAGGAGGTTATGACACTGAAGCCTTCTTT.

The gene calls are TRBV7-9 and TRBJ1-1; the match to TRBD1 covers 7 bases. Germline CDR1 reads SEHNR; CDR2 reads FQNEAQ (reference sequence). This CDR3 comprises 12 residues. V trimming: 10 bases; J trimming: 6 bases; junction bases outside the gene matches: 8. CDR3 DNA sequence: TGTGCCACACAACAGGGGATTGCTGAAGCTTTCTTT. As protein: CATQQGIAEAFF.

This clone has just one count. The junction departs from germline at one end; a sequencing error may be responsible. The chain carries TRBV7-9 and TRBJ1-2, with TRBD1 matching over 7 bases. CDR1 and CDR2 (germline): SEHNR, FQNEAQ (reference sequence). This CDR3 has 15 residues. CDR3 amino acids: CSSSAVGDSPYGYTF. CDR3 coding DNA: TGTTCCAGCAGCGCCGTAGGGGACAGCCCTTACGGCTACACCTTC. The full variable domain, in which reference TRBV7-9 and TRBJ1-2 provide the parts outside the CDR3, is DTGVSQNPRHKITKRGQNVTFRCDPISEHNRLYWYRQTLGQGPEFLTYFQNEAQLEKSRLLSDRFSAERPKGSFSTLEIQRTEQGDSAMYLCSSSAVGDSPYGYTFGSGTRLTVV.

V usage is TRBV9 and J usage is TRBJ2-7; D perhaps matches TRBD1 (6 bases). Per germline, CDR1 SGDLS and CDR2 YYNGEE. The CDR3 is made up of 15 amino acids. V was clipped by 0 bases and J by 3 bases, with 13 bases between them. DNA for the CDR3: TGTGCCAGCAGCGTAGACCCAGGGGAGAACTACGAGCAGTACTTC. It translates to CASSVDPGENYEQYF.

The chain recombines TRBV28 with TRBJ1-1; D is unresolved. The CDR3 spans 11 residues. Germline CDR1 is MDHEN and CDR2 is SYDVKM. With 7 bases removed from V and 5 bases from J, the gap between germline ends came to 8 bases. The CDR3 region has the DNA TGTGCCAGCACCAAACTTACTGAAGCTTTCTTT. This translates into CASTKLTEAFF.